The 26 T cell receptor beta chains presented below share a single source sample, sequenced in a study of T cell repertoires in cytomegalovirus infection. TCRdb fed the reads into MiXCR, producing one record per CDR3 protein. Of roughly 920,000 distinct CDR3 sequences listed, roughly a third were seen once; the top ten hold 10% to 15%. These receptors have no known antigen. Sequenced material: cultured CD8+ T cells from PBMCs, taken from culture after CMV antigen stimulation. The receptors shown here come from a human donor in good health (CMV status not recorded). Some clones in this sample may be carry-over from other donors' samples.

This clonotype was seen a few times. The J gene is TRBJ1-1, the V gene TRBV2; 7 bases line up with TRBD1. CDR3 length equals 16 residues. The ends lost 6 bases at V and 0 bases at J; junction bases unmatched: 10. The germline V gene encodes CDR1 SNHLY and CDR2 FYNNEI. CDR3 DNA sequence: TGTGCCAGCAGCGGGGGACAGTCGTTTATGAACACTGAAGCTTTCTTT. Amino acids: CASSGGQSFMNTEAFF.

This chain uses TRBV14 with TRBJ2-5; D is perhaps TRBD1 (6 bases). V gave up 3 bases and J gave up 1 base, with 12 bases separating them. The germline CDR1 and CDR2 sequences are SGHDN and FVKESK. This CDR3 has 15 amino acids. The CDR3 is CASSQRTGSQETQYF. The CDR3 coding sequence is TGTGCCAGCAGCCAGCGTACAGGGAGCCAAGAGACCCAGTACTTC.

The J gene is TRBJ2-3, the V gene TRBV5-6; D remains ambiguous. Germline V gives CDR1 SGHDT, CDR2 YYEEEE. V was trimmed by 4 bases and J by 6 bases, leaving 21 bases between them. This CDR3 has 16 amino acids. The CDR3: CASSPRVEKEVDTQYF. The CDR3 nucleotides are TGTGCCAGCAGCCCCCGGGTCGAGAAAGAAGTCGATACGCAGTATTTT.

The sample holds a few counts of this clonotype. The CDR3 reads CASSGRQGAGEQYV. DNA for the CDR3: TGTGCCAGCAGTGGTAGACAGGGGGCGGGTGAGCAGTACGTC. The rearrangement joins TRBV27 to TRBJ2-7, with 10 bases aligning to TRBD1. Germline V CDR1 and CDR2: MNHEY, SMNVEV (reference sequence). The CDR3 is 14 amino acids. Germline trimming cut 5 bases from V and 7 bases from J; bases unmatched to any gene: 8.

J is TRBJ1-6 and V is TRBV5-4; D is perhaps TRBD1 (6 bases). Trimming stripped 1 base from V and 8 bases from J, with 16 bases between. Germline CDR1 is SGHNT and CDR2 is YYREEE (reference sequence). The CDR3 length is 16 residues. CDR3 region: CASSLRQEVMDSPLHF. In nucleotides, the CDR3 is TGTGCCAGCAGCTTGCGACAGGAGGTAATGGATTCACCCCTCCACTTT.

The rearrangement uses TRBV6-5 and TRBJ2-7; D is ambiguous. Trimming cost V 2 bases and J 7 bases, with 12 bases left between them. Germline V gives CDR1 MNHEY, CDR2 SVGAGI. The length of the CDR3 is 13 residues. CDR3 sequence: CASSYVALDEQYF. CDR3 DNA: TGTGCCAGCAGTTACGTGGCTTTGGATGAGCAGTACTTC.

This clonotype occurred a few times. V usage is TRBV3-1 and J usage is TRBJ2-5; D uncertain. Looked up from germline, CDR1 is LGHDT and CDR2 is YNNKEL (reference sequence). The CDR3 loop spans 15 amino acids. Trimming removed 8 bases at V and 6 bases at J, with 22 bases between. CDR3 sequence reads: CASFHRSVGLKTQYF. The CDR3 DNA reads as TGTGCCAGCTTCCACCGTTCGGTAGGCCTCAAGACCCAGTACTTC.

V gene TRBV27 combines with J gene TRBJ2-3, with TRBD2 matching 8 bases. From germline, CDR1 is MNHEY and CDR2 SMNVEV (reference sequence). Trimming removed 7 bases from V and 4 bases from J; junction bases left unmatched: 7. The CDR3 consists of 14 residues. The CDR3 DNA reads as TGTGCCAGCACCCCCGGGGGGGGTGCAGATACGCAGTATTTT. Amino acids: CASTPGGGADTQYF.

This clonotype was observed a few times. The rearrangement links TRBV27 to TRBJ1-1; D is undetermined. This CDR3 has 13 amino acids. Germline-derived CDR1 and CDR2 are MNHEY and SMNVEV (reference sequence). The V end lost 6 bases, the J end lost 1 base, and 9 bases lay between the germline ends. The CDR3 spells CASSFYPNTEAFF. CDR3 DNA: TGTGCCAGCAGCTTTTACCCGAACACTGAAGCTTTCTTT.

This clonotype was observed at least ten times. The chain is built from TRBV7-6 and TRBJ2-7; a possible D gene is TRBD1 (6 bases). The germline V gene encodes CDR1 SGHVS and CDR2 FNYEAQ. The V end was cut by 5 bases, the J end by 1 base, with 12 bases between. The CDR3 is 14 amino acids. The CDR3 is CASSPRTDSYEQYV. In nucleotides, the CDR3 is TGTGCCAGCAGCCCCCGGACAGATTCCTACGAGCAGTACGTC.

This clonotype was counted at least ten times. The V and J genes are TRBV7-2 and TRBJ2-3; possibly TRBD2 for D (7 bases). Per the germline V gene, CDR1 is SGHTA and CDR2 is FQGNSA. CDR3 length: 16 amino acids. V gave up 0 bases and J gave up 2 bases, with 12 bases separating them. In DNA, the CDR3 is TGTGCCAGCAGCTTAGCCGGGGGGCGCAACACAGATACGCAGTATTTT. It encodes CASSLAGGRNTDTQYF.

This chain joins TRBV9 and TRBJ2-3; 11 bases agree with TRBD2. There are 19 residues in the CDR3. The germline CDR1 and CDR2 sequences are SGDLS and YYNGEE. V lost 3 bases and J lost 4; bases outside the gene matches: 16. CDR3 sequence reads: CASSEQLMVAGGLPDTQYF. CDR3 sequence (DNA): TGTGCCAGCAGCGAGCAGTTGATGGTAGCGGGGGGGCTACCAGATACGCAGTATTTT.

The rearrangement joins TRBV7-2 to TRBJ1-4, with D possibly TRBD1 on 5 matching bases. V gave up 5 bases and J gave up 3 bases, with 10 bases separating them. The CDR3 extends over 14 amino acids. CDR1 is SGHTA, CDR2 FQGNSA, per germline. The CDR3 coding sequence is TGTGCCAGCAGCCGGGGGGTGCCTAATGAAAAACTGTTTTTT. Translated, it gives CASSRGVPNEKLFF.

Ten or more counts support this clonotype. V usage is TRBV12-3 or TRBV12-4 and J usage is TRBJ2-2; D remains unclear. The V and J ends lost 3 bases and 1 base respectively, with 6 bases between them. The CDR3 has 14 amino acids. The CDR3 region is CASSFWGNTGELFF. The DNA of the CDR3 is TGTGCCAGCAGTTTTTGGGGGAACACCGGGGAGCTGTTTTTT.

This clonotype was detected a few times. The chain combines TRBV3-1 with TRBJ1-1, with TRBD1 identical over 7 bases. J gave up 4 bases and V 2 bases, and 4 bases lay outside the gene matches. Germline V CDR1 and CDR2: LGHDT, YNNKEL (reference sequence). CDR3 length: 14 amino acids. This chain's CDR3 is CASSQPGTATEAFF. The DNA for the CDR3 is TGTGCCAGCAGCCAACCCGGGACAGCCACTGAAGCTTTCTTT.

This clonotype was found many times. This chain joins TRBV7-8 and TRBJ2-7; D is perhaps TRBD2 (5 bases). This CDR3 is 15 amino acids long. Germline CDR1 reads SGHVS; CDR2 reads FQNEAQ. The V end was cut by 1 base, the J end by 5 bases, with 15 bases between. The CDR3 spells CASSLVSKRVHEQYV. CDR3 sequence (DNA): TGTGCCAGCAGCTTAGTGTCGAAGAGGGTCCACGAGCAGTACGTC.

This chain links TRBV2 with TRBJ2-1, with TRBD1 matching 7 bases. V was clipped by 5 bases and J by 7 bases; unmatched bases: 5. Germline V gene sequence: CDR1 SNHLY, CDR2 FYNNEI. This CDR3 region has 13 residues. CDR3 region: CASSLIRGNEQFF. The DNA of the CDR3 is TGTGCCAGCAGTCTTATCAGGGGGAATGAGCAGTTCTTC.

The chain couples TRBV19 to TRBJ1-6, with 7 bases aligning to TRBD1. Trimming cost V 7 bases and J 8 bases; bases outside gene matches: 5. In germline, CDR1 is LNHDA, CDR2 SQIVND (reference sequence). The CDR3 totals 13 residues. The CDR3 DNA reads as TGTGCCAGTAATTACAGGGGAGATTCACCCCTCCACTTT. This sequence encodes CASNYRGDSPLHF.

This rearrangement joins TRBV6-5 to TRBJ2-7; D gene ambiguous. Germline values: CDR1 MNHEY, CDR2 SVGAGI. V was cut by 0 bases and J by 0 bases, with 6 bases left in between. This CDR3 has 14 amino acids. The CDR3 DNA is TGTGCCAGCAGTTACTCTTGGAGCTCCTACGAGCAGTACTTC. Translated, it gives CASSYSWSSYEQYF.

The chain is built from TRBV7-3 and TRBJ1-1; no clear D. The CDR3 is made up of 13 amino acids. Between the trimmed V and J ends, which lost 7 bases and 3 bases, there was a span of 12 bases. CDR1 is SGHTA, CDR2 FQGTGA, per germline. CDR3 loop: CASKDVGDTEAFF. CDR3 sequence (DNA): TGTGCCAGCAAGGACGTTGGGGACACTGAAGCTTTCTTT.

This clonotype showed up many times. This chain links TRBV12-3 or TRBV12-4 with TRBJ2-7, with 7 bases lining up with TRBD1. V trimming: 5 bases; J trimming: 3 bases; junction bases outside the gene matches: 10. The CDR3 sequence is 15 residues long. The CDR3 DNA sequence: TGTGCCAGCAGTGCCCTCCGGGACAGAAGCTACGAGCAGTACTTC. Its protein is CASSALRDRSYEQYF.

V and J are TRBV27 and TRBJ2-7; tentative D call: TRBD2 (5 bases). The CDR3 runs 14 residues. V was shortened by 4 bases and J by 3 bases, with 13 bases between the two germline ends. In germline, CDR1 is MNHEY, CDR2 SMNVEV (reference sequence). Written as DNA, the CDR3 is TGTGCCAGCAGTTCCGTTGGAGGTCACTACGAGCAGTACTTC. Amino acid sequence: CASSSVGGHYEQYF.

This clonotype was seen repeatedly, ten times or more. This chain links TRBV7-2 with TRBJ1-1; tentative D call: TRBD1 (5 bases). This CDR3 has 14 amino acids. V gave up 1 base and J gave up 7 bases, with 13 bases separating them. Germline values: CDR1 SGHTA, CDR2 FQGNSA. The CDR3 coding sequence is TGTGCCAGCAGCTTAGACCCGGGGCTAGGTGAAGCTTTCTTT. Residues: CASSLDPGLGEAFF.

This clonotype was observed a handful of times. The chain has TRBV19 and TRBJ1-2; possibly TRBD1 for D (5 bases). Germline V gene lookup returns CDR1 LNHDA and CDR2 SQIVND (reference sequence). The length of the CDR3 is 16 residues. The ends were cut back, 4 bases at V and 8 bases at J, with 23 bases in the middle. CDR3 sequence: CASSTPWDGSRRGYTF. Here the CDR3 DNA reads TGTGCCAGTAGTACCCCCTGGGACGGATCCCGGCGGGGCTACACCTTC. The entire variable domain, with the rest obtained from reference TRBV19 and TRBJ1-2, is as follows: DGGITQSPKYLFRKEGQNVTLSCEQNLNHDAMYWYRQDPGQGLRLIYYSQIVNDFQKGDIAEGYSVSREKKESFPLTVTSAQKNPTAFYLCASSTPWDGSRRGYTFGSGTRLTVV.

This rearrangement joins TRBV19 to TRBJ2-3; no reliable D call. Germline V gene sequence: CDR1 LNHDA, CDR2 SQIVND (reference sequence). Trimming pared 1 base from V and 2 bases from J, leaving 19 bases between. The CDR3 runs to 18 residues. CDR3 sequence reads: CASSIGPEATTFTDTQYF. The CDR3 DNA reads as TGTGCCAGTAGTATAGGCCCAGAGGCGACCACTTTCACAGATACGCAGTATTTT.

This clonotype was counted between two and nine times. The chain links TRBV12-5 to TRBJ2-1; no firm D call. Deletions cut 2 bases from V and 6 bases from J, with 17 bases between. The germline CDR1 and CDR2 sequences are LGHNT and FRNRAP. The CDR3 covers 16 residues. The CDR3 coding sequence is TGTGCTAGTGGTTTGTCTTTAGGGTCCCAAGGCAATGAGCAGTTCTTC. Amino acids: CASGLSLGSQGNEQFF.